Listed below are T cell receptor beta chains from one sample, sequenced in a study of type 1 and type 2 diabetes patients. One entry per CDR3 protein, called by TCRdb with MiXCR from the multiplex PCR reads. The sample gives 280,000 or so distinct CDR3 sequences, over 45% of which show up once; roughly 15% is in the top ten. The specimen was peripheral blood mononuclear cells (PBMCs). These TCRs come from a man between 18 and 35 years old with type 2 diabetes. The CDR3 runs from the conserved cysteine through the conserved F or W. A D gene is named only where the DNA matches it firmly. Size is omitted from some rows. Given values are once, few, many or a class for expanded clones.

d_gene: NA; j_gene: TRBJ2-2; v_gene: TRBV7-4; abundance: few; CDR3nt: TGTGCCAGCAGCACACTTACAGGGCGTGATGGTAGAGGACACACCGGGGAGCTGTTTTTT; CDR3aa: CASSTLTGRDGRGHTGELFF
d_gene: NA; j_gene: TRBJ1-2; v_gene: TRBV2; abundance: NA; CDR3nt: TGTGCCAGCAGTGCCCAAGGGTCCTATGGCTACACCTTC; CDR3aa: CASSAQGSYGYTF
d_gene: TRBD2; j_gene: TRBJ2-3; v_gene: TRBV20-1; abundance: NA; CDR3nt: TGCAGTGCTCTCCTCGGGACTAGCGGGCAAGATACGCAGTATTTT; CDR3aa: CSALLGTSGQDTQYF
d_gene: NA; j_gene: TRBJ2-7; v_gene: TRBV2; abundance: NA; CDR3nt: TGTGCCAGCATCGGTAACCTAGAAGGCAACGAGCAGTACTTC; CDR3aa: CASIGNLEGNEQYF
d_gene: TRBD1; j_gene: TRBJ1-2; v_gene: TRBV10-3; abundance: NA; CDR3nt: TGTGCCATCAGTCATAGACAGGGCGAAGGCTATGGCTACACCTTC; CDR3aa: CAISHRQGEGYGYTF
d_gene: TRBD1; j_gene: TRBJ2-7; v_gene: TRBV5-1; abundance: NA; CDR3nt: TGCGCCAGCAGCCGAGACAGGGGGCGAAGCTCCTACGAGCAGTACTTC; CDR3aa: CASSRDRGRSSYEQYF
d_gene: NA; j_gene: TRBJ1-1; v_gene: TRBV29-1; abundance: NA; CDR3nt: TGCAGCGTTGATAACAGGATGAACACTGAAGCTTTCTTT; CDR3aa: CSVDNRMNTEAFF
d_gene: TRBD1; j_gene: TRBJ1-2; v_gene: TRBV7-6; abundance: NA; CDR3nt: TGTGCCAGCAGCTTAGTCGCAGGGGGTCGCTATGGCTACACCTTC; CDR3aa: CASSLVAGGRYGYTF
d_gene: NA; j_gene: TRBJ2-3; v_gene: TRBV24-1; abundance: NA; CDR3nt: TGTGCCACCAGCGCTAAATCCGGGACCATTAGCACAGATACGCAGTATTTT; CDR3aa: CATSAKSGTISTDTQYF
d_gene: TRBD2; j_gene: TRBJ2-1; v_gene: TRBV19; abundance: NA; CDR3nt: TGTGCCAGTAGTTTCGTCTCGGGACTAGCTTTCAATGAGCAGTTCTTC; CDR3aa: CASSFVSGLAFNEQFF
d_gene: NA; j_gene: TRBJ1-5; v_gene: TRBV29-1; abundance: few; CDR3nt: TGCAGCGTTGAGGCAGGGCTTCAGCCCCAGCATTTT; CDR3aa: CSVEAGLQPQHF
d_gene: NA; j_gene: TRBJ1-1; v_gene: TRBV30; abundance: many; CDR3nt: TGTGCCTGGAGGTCAGGAGGTAGGACTGAAGCTTTCTTT; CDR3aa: CAWRSGGRTEAFF
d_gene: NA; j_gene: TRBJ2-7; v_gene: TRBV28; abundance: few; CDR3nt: TGTGCCAGCAGTTTACTCCGACAGGCCTACGAGCAGTACTTC; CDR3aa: CASSLLRQAYEQYF
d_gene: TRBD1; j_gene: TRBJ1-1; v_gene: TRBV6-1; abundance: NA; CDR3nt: TGTGCCAGCAGTGATGGTGGGACAGGGCCCACTGAAGCTTTCTTT; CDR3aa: CASSDGGTGPTEAFF
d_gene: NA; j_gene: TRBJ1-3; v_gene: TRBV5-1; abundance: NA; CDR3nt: TGTGCCAGCACTCATAAGGGGGGGGTGAACACCATATATTTT; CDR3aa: CASTHKGGVNTIYF
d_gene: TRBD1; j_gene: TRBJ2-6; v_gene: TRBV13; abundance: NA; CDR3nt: TGTGCCAGCAGCAACGACAGGGCCGGACTCTCTGGGGCCAACGTCCTGACTTTC; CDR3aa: CASSNDRAGLSGANVLTF
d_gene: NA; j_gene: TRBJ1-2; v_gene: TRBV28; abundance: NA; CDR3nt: TGTGCCAGCAGTTTCGCCAGGGCCGACTACACCTTC; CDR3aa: CASSFARADYTF
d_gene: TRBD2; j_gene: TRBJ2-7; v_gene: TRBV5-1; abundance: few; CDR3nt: TGCGCCAGCAGCCATGGGGGGGGGTACGAGCAGTACTTC; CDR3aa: CASSHGGGYEQYF
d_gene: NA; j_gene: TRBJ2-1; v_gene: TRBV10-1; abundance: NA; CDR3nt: TGCGCCAGCAGCACCGGGACTGGTTACAATGAGCAGTTCTTC; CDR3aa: CASSTGTGYNEQFF
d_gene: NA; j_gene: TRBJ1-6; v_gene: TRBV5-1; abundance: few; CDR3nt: TGCGCCAGCAGTGGGGAAGGGGAAACCTATAATTCACCCCTCCACTTT; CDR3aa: CASSGEGETYNSPLHF
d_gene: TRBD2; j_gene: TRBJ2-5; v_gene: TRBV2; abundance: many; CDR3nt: TGTGCCAGCAGGGGGGGACTAGCGGGGAAACAAGAGACCCAGTACTTC; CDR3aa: CASRGGLAGKQETQYF
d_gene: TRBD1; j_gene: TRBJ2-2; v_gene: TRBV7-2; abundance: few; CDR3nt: TGTGCCAGCAGCCCGACGCAGACAGGGGTCACCGGGGAGCTGTTTTTT; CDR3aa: CASSPTQTGVTGELFF
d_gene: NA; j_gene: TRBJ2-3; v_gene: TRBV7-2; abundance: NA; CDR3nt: TGTGCCAGCAGCTTAGTTGAGGGGGGGAGCGATACGCAGTATTTT; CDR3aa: CASSLVEGGSDTQYF
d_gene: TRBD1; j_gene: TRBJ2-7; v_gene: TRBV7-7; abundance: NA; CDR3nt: TGTGCTAGCAGCACCGGGACAGGCTCCTACGAGCGGTACTTC; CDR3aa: CASSTGTGSYERYF
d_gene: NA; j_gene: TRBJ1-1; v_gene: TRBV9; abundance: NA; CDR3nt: TGTGCCAGCAGCCATACCGACATAATGAACACTGAAGCTTTCTTT; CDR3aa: CASSHTDIMNTEAFF
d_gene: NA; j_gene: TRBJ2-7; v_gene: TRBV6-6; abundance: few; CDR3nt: TGTGCCAGCAGAAACGACTACGAGCAGTACTTC; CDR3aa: CASRNDYEQYF
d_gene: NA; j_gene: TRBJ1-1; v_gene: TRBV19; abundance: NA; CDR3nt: TGTGCCAGTAGTCTCGAGGTTTCCACGAACACTGAAGCTTTCTTT; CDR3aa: CASSLEVSTNTEAFF
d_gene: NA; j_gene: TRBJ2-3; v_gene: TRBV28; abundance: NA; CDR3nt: TGTGCCAGCAGTTTATCCCAGAGCACAGATACGCAGTATTTT; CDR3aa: CASSLSQSTDTQYF
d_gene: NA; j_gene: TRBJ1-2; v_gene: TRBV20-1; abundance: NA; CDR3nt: TGCAGTGCTAGAGAGCAGCCCTATGGCTACACCTTC; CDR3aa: CSAREQPYGYTF
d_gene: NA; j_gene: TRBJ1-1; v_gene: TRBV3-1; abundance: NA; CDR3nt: TGTGCCAGCAGCCAAGACGTGGGGCGCACTGAAGCTTTCTTT; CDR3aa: CASSQDVGRTEAFF
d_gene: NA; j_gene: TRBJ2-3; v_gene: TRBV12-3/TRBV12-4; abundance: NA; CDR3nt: TGTGCCAGCAGGTACCGGGACGGAGATACGCAGTATTTT; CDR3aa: CASRYRDGDTQYF
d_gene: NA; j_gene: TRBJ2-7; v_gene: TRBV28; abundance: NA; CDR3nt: TGTGCCAGCAGTCTTAGCGGAAGCTCCTACGAGCAGTACTTC; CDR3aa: CASSLSGSSYEQYF